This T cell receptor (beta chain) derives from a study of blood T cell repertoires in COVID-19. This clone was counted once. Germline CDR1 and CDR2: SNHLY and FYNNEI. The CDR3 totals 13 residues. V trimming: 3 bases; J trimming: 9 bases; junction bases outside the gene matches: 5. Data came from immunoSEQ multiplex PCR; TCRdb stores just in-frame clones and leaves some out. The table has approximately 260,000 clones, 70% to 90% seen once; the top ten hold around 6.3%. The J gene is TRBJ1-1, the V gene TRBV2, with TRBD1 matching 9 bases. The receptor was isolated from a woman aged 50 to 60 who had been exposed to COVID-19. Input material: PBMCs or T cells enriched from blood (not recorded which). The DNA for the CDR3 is TGTGCCAGCAGTGATCCCGGGACAGGGAAAGCTTTCTTT. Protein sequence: CASSDPGTGKAFF.